The following is a TCR beta chain sequence with its context. This entry is derived from a study of cytomegalovirus exposure and HLA in healthy donors. The CDR3 has 15 amino acids. From germline, CDR1 is GTSNPN and CDR2 SVGIG (reference sequence). 13 Jbeta primers and 60 Vbeta primers were used for the PCR. Data came from immunoSEQ multiplex PCR; TCRdb stores just in-frame clones and leaves some out. This table has approximately 170,000 clones, about 82% appearing once. The clonotype was recovered from a male donor in good health and CMV-seronegative. The V call is TRBV30, the J call TRBJ2-5, with a weak D call TRBD1 (5 bases). The J call may be faulty, since TRBJ2-7 better matches the DNA end. What was sequenced was PBMCs. The CDR3 here is CAWSPGMRNVYEQYF. In DNA form, the CDR3 reads TGTGCCTGGAGTCCAGGGATGCGGAATGTCTACGAGCAGTACTTC.